The present T cell receptor (beta chain) was sequenced within a study of OX40 agonist ivuxolimab in advanced cancers. General study findings and limits: Certain nonresponding patients likewise had low normalized T-cell clonal expansion.

Profiled with immunoSEQ multiplex PCR; TCRdb holds only in-frame clones, not every one. The profile shows tens of thousands of clones, roughly 84% of them singletons. V lost 0 bases, J lost 0 bases, and 15 bases lay in between. CDR1 and CDR2 from the germline V gene are MGHRA and YSYEKL. CDR3 length: 18 residues. Comment on this clone: Its target is not known.

Baseline, cycle 4 day 1, and cycle 7 day 1 were the blood sampling points. The clonotype comes from an adult with an advanced solid tumor such as melanoma, head and neck, liver or kidney cancer. This specimen was CD4+ or CD8+ T cells sorted from blood, taken in a trial of the OX40 agonist ivuxolimab. The chain uses TRBV4-1 and TRBJ2-1; D may be TRBD1 (6 bases). As DNA, the CDR3 is TGCGCCAGCAGCCAAGATCAGGGGCTTAAGGCCTCCTACAATGAGCAGTTCTTC. Its protein product is CASSQDQGLKASYNEQFF.